This is a list of T cell receptor beta chains from one sample in a study of CD8 T cells in ankylosing spondylitis. TCRdb re-called the 5' RACE reads with MiXCR, one entry per CDR3 protein. The data contain some 23,000 distinct CDR3 sequences, under 3% of them singletons. Sample: blood, either unsorted or a sorted T cell fraction (not recorded which). The receptors were gathered from a female donor with ankylosing spondylitis or in good health (not recorded which). The CDR3 runs from the conserved cysteine through the conserved F or W. D genes are given only for firm matches. Clone size is given as once, few, many or a size class.

abundance,v_gene,d_gene,len,j_gene,CDR3nt,CDR3aa
many,TRBV9,TRBD2,15,TRBJ2-5,TGTGCCAGCAGCGCTCAAGCGGGGGGCCAAGAGACCCAGTACTTC,CASSAQAGGQETQYF
few,TRBV12-2,-,16,TRBJ1-2,TGTGCAAGTCGCGGCCCCTGGTCGGCATGGGACTATGGCTACACCTTC,CASRGPWSAWDYGYTF
many,TRBV9,TRBD1,16,TRBJ2-3,TGTGCCAGCAGCCTAGGCCTCCAGGGGGTCGGAGATACGCAGTATTTT,CASSLGLQGVGDTQYF
medium-sized,TRBV9,-,14,TRBJ2-2,TGTGCCAGCAGCTTTATGCAGGGCACCGGGGAGCTGTTTTTT,CASSFMQGTGELFF
many,TRBV9,-,16,TRBJ1-1,TGTGCCAGCACTCCCCTGCAGGGGACGATGAACACTGAAGCTTTCTTT,CASTPLQGTMNTEAFF
many,TRBV9,-,17,TRBJ2-2,TGTGCCAGCAGCGCGGCGCCCCGGACAGCGAACACCGGGGAGCTGTTTTTT,CASSAAPRTANTGELFF
many,TRBV9,TRBD1,14,TRBJ2-5,TGTGCCAGCAGCGCCCGGACAGGATCAGAGACCCAGTACTTC,CASSARTGSETQYF
many,TRBV9,TRBD2,16,TRBJ2-1,TGTGCCAGCAGCGTAGCGGTAGCGGGGGGGTCTTATGAGCAGTTCTTC,CASSVAVAGGSYEQFF
many,TRBV9,-,12,TRBJ1-6,TGTGCCAGCAGCGTCGGCGACGGACCCCTCCACTTT,CASSVGDGPLHF
many,TRBV9,TRBD2,18,TRBJ2-1,TGTGCCAGCAGCCCAGGTAGTAAGGGAGGGCGGCCCTACAATGAGCAGTTCTTC,CASSPGSKGGRPYNEQFF
many,TRBV9,-,14,TRBJ1-5,TGTGCCAGCAGCGCCTCGGGCAGCAATCAGCCCCAGCATTTT,CASSASGSNQPQHF
many,TRBV9,-,14,TRBJ1-6,TGTGCCAGCAGCGTCGGCCCGGAGGAATCACCCCTCCACTTT,CASSVGPEESPLHF
many,TRBV9,TRBD2,15,TRBJ2-7,TGTGCCAGCAGCCTTACGGGACTACCCGCGGGTGAGCAGTACTTC,CASSLTGLPAGEQYF
many,TRBV9,-,15,TRBJ2-3,TGTGCCAGCAGCCCCCAACTAGCCTACACAGATACGCAGTATTTT,CASSPQLAYTDTQYF
many,TRBV6-7,TRBD1,20,TRBJ1-6,TGTGCCAGCAGTTACCATAGCGACAGGGGGACCACACCCGGCTGTTCACCCCTCCACTTT,CASSYHSDRGTTPGCSPLHF
many,TRBV9,-,15,TRBJ2-2,TGTGCCAGCAGCGGCACGACAGGATACACCGGGGAGCTGTTTTTT,CASSGTTGYTGELFF
many,TRBV9,-,13,TRBJ2-5,TGTGCCAGCAGTTTATCGGTGGGGGAGACCCAGTACTTC,CASSLSVGETQYF
many,TRBV9,-,14,TRBJ2-1,TGTGCCAGCAGCGCGGGGGTGCTCGTCAATGAGCAGTTCTTC,CASSAGVLVNEQFF
many,TRBV30,TRBD1,13,TRBJ2-7,TGTGCCTGGAGCACGGGACAGGGGAACGAGCAGTACTTC,CAWSTGQGNEQYF
many,TRBV9,-,18,TRBJ1-3,TGTGCCAGCAGCCCAGAAGAGGACAGTTTCTTCTCTGGAAACACCATATATTTT,CASSPEEDSFFSGNTIYF
many,TRBV9,-,15,TRBJ2-1,TGTGCCAGCAGTCCAAAAAGTGGGTATTACAATGAGCAGTTCTTC,CASSPKSGYYNEQFF
many,TRBV9,-,12,TRBJ2-1,TGTGCCAGCAGCGTTGATTGGAATGAGCAGTTCTTC,CASSVDWNEQFF
many,TRBV9,-,15,TRBJ2-3,TGTGCCAGCAGCGTTCTACCGTCTAGCACAGATACGCAGTATTTT,CASSVLPSSTDTQYF
many,TRBV9,-,13,TRBJ2-1,TGTGCCAGCAGCGTAGACGGCCTCAATGAGCAGTTCTTC,CASSVDGLNEQFF
many,TRBV9,TRBD2,21,TRBJ2-2,TGTGCCAGCAGCACCCGACCGCCGGGACTAGCGGGGGGCCGGAACACCGGGGAGCTGTTTTTT,CASSTRPPGLAGGRNTGELFF
many,TRBV9,TRBD1,17,TRBJ2-7,TGTGCCAGCAGCGTAGCAGGGGGCGCGGGACCTGACTACGAGCAGTACTTC,CASSVAGGAGPDYEQYF
many,TRBV9,TRBD1,17,TRBJ2-5,TGTGCCAGCAGCCTTCAGGGGGCCCTCCCGCGCCAAGAGACCCAGTACTTC,CASSLQGALPRQETQYF
medium-sized,TRBV9,TRBD2,14,TRBJ2-5,TGTGCCAGCAGCGTAAGCGGGACGGGAGAGACCCAGTACTTC,CASSVSGTGETQYF
many,TRBV9,TRBD2,17,TRBJ2-1,TGTGCCAGCAGTAGAGGGGTGGCTAGCGGAGAATACAATGAGCAGTTCTTC,CASSRGVASGEYNEQFF
medium-sized,TRBV9,TRBD2,16,TRBJ2-1,TGTGCCAGCAGCGTCGGCCTCCTAGCGGGGTACAATGAGCAGTTCTTC,CASSVGLLAGYNEQFF
many,TRBV9,TRBD1,16,TRBJ2-3,TGTGCCAGCAGCGTTTGGGGACAGGGGGAAGCAGATACGCAGTATTTT,CASSVWGQGEADTQYF
many,TRBV9,-,13,TRBJ2-1,TGTGCCAGCAACAAACAGGGAGTCAATGAGCAGTTCTTC,CASNKQGVNEQFF
many,TRBV9,-,15,TRBJ1-3,TGTGCCAGCAGCGTAGGGGACCTCTCTGGAAACACCATATATTTT,CASSVGDLSGNTIYF
medium-sized,TRBV9,TRBD2,16,TRBJ2-3,TGTGCCAGCAGCGTGGAACTAGCGGGGGGGCTAGATACGCAGTATTTT,CASSVELAGGLDTQYF
many,TRBV9,-,13,TRBJ1-2,TGTGCCAGCAGGGGGGAGTCCTTCTATGGCTACACCTTC,CASRGESFYGYTF
many,TRBV9,TRBD2,15,TRBJ2-1,TGTGCCAGCAGCGCGAGCGGGGTAGTCTACAATGAGCAGTTCTTC,CASSASGVVYNEQFF
many,TRBV9,-,13,TRBJ2-2,TGTGCCAGCAGCGTAGAATTTATGGGGGAGCTGTTTTTT,CASSVEFMGELFF
many,TRBV9,TRBD2,21,TRBJ2-1,TGTGCCAGCAGCCCCCAGACTGGTTCGAGCGGGAGTTTTTGGTCCTACAATGAGCAGTTCTTC,CASSPQTGSSGSFWSYNEQFF
many,TRBV9,-,14,TRBJ2-7,TGTGCCAGCAGCCTAGACACGTTCTCCTACGAGCAGTACTTC,CASSLDTFSYEQYF
many,TRBV9,-,12,TRBJ2-3,TGTGCCAGCAGCGTAGGGCCAGATACGCAGTATTTT,CASSVGPDTQYF
many,TRBV9,TRBD1,16,TRBJ1-2,TGTGCCAGCAGCGAGACTTGGGACAGGGGACGTTATGGCTACACCTTC,CASSETWDRGRYGYTF
many,TRBV9,-,13,TRBJ2-3,TGTGCCAGCGGTCGAACTAGCACAGATACGCAGTATTTT,CASGRTSTDTQYF
many,TRBV9,-,16,TRBJ2-1,TGTGCCAGCAGCGCCCAACAGGTCAGCTCCTACAATGAGCAGTTCTTC,CASSAQQVSSYNEQFF
many,TRBV9,-,15,TRBJ1-4,TGTGCCAGCAGCGTTGTCTGGGGCCCTAATGAAAAACTGTTTTTT,CASSVVWGPNEKLFF
many,TRBV9,TRBD2,15,TRBJ2-7,TGTGCCAGCAGCGTAGAAAGGACTAGCGGGAGCGAGCAGTACTTC,CASSVERTSGSEQYF
many,TRBV9,-,15,TRBJ2-6,TGTGCCAGCAATGCAGGGAACGCTGGGGCCAACGTCCTGACTTTC,CASNAGNAGANVLTF
many,TRBV9,-,15,TRBJ1-6,TGTGCCAGCAGCGTAGAGGGTAGGATGGATTCACCCCTCCACTTT,CASSVEGRMDSPLHF
many,TRBV9,-,17,TRBJ1-3,TGTGCCAGCAGCGTATCAATGGGGGGAATCGCTGGAAACACCATATATTTT,CASSVSMGGIAGNTIYF
many,TRBV9,TRBD2,14,TRBJ2-3,TGTGCCAGCAGCCAAACAGGGACTAGCGGAAATCAGTATTTT,CASSQTGTSGNQYF
many,TRBV9,TRBD2,15,TRBJ2-5,TGTGCCAGCAGTACTGTGACTAGCAACCAAGAGACCCAGTACTTC,CASSTVTSNQETQYF
many,TRBV9,-,15,TRBJ2-2,TGTGCCAGCAGCGGGCGACAGGAAAACACCGGGGAGCTGTTTTTT,CASSGRQENTGELFF
many,TRBV9,TRBD1,18,TRBJ1-2,TGTGCCAGCAGCGTAGCTTGGGGACAGGAACAAGCTAACTATGGCTACACCTTC,CASSVAWGQEQANYGYTF
many,TRBV9,TRBD1,13,TRBJ2-5,TGTGCCAGCAGCCCACGGACAGGGGAGACCCAGTACTTC,CASSPRTGETQYF
many,TRBV9,-,15,TRBJ2-6,TGTGCCAGCGATAGGGGGGGCACTGGGGCCAACGTCCTGACTTTC,CASDRGGTGANVLTF
many,TRBV9,-,15,TRBJ2-5,TGTGCCAGCAGCTCGACAGCCGGGACCTCAGAGACCCAGTACTTC,CASSSTAGTSETQYF
many,TRBV9,-,16,TRBJ2-1,TGTGCCAGCAGCGTATTAAGCAGGGTTTCGGAAGGAGAGCAGTTCTTC,CASSVLSRVSEGEQFF
many,TRBV21-1,-,15,TRBJ2-5,TGTGCCAGCAGCAAACAGGGGGCAGCACAAGAGACCCAGTACTTC,CASSKQGAAQETQYF
many,TRBV9,TRBD2,16,TRBJ2-3,TGTGCCAGCAGCATTGGACTAGCGGCCTACACAGATACGCAGTATTTT,CASSIGLAAYTDTQYF
many,TRBV9,-,15,TRBJ2-1,TGTGCCAGCAGCACCGCAGGGGCTACCTACAATGAGCAGTTCTTC,CASSTAGATYNEQFF
many,TRBV9,TRBD1,15,TRBJ1-1,TGTGCCAGCAGCATAGAGGGGGCCTTGAACACTGAAGCTTTCTTT,CASSIEGALNTEAFF